Presented here are 22 T cell receptor beta chains from one specimen sequenced in a study of blood T cell repertoires in COVID-19 (dated by TCRdb to 2018 to 2021). Library construction relied on the immunoSEQ multiplex PCR assay. This immuneACCESS table, as held by TCRdb, lists in-frame sequences with V and J called but not all clones. Of the missing ones, under half trace to an unresolved V gene in checked studies; the others have no known cause. Within this sample are around 200,000 clones, with around four fifths of them counted one time only. Clones ranked in the top ten supply roughly 8.6% of the sample. Material: peripheral blood. The receptor source for this set is a man between 40 and 49 years old with active or convalescent COVID-19.

The V and J genes are TRBV11-2 and TRBJ1-2; D ambiguous. Germline V gene sequence: CDR1 SGHAT, CDR2 FQNNGV. This CDR3 has 15 residues. The V and J ends lost 1 base and 4 bases respectively, with 13 bases between them. The CDR3 DNA follows: TGTGCCAGCAGCTTAGTAGCCGATTCCCTCTATGGCTACACCTTC. The encoded protein is CASSLVADSLYGYTF.

This clone came up once. CDR3 DNA sequence: TGTGCCAGCAGGACCGGGACAGGGGGCGGTGGTGTCGGCTACACCTTC. It specifies CASRTGTGGGGVGYTF. The chain is built from TRBV27 and TRBJ1-2, with 12 bases lining up with TRBD1. After removal of 6 bases from V and 8 bases from J, the junction contained 13 bases not matched to a gene. CDR1 is MNHEY, CDR2 SMNVEV, per germline (reference sequence). This CDR3 region has 16 residues.

The chain links TRBV19 to TRBJ2-7, with 8 positions matching TRBD2. The CDR3 is 15 residues long. Germline values: CDR1 LNHDA, CDR2 SQIVND (reference sequence). V shed 2 bases and J 3 bases; nucleotides not matched to a gene: 6. The DNA for the CDR3 is TGTGCCAGTAGTATATTTGGTAGCGGGAACTACGAGCAGTACTTC. This codes for CASSIFGSGNYEQYF. The variable domain in full, with the rest retrieved from reference TRBV19 and TRBJ2-7, is DGGITQSPKYLFRKEGQNVTLSCEQNLNHDAMYWYRQDPGQGLRLIYYSQIVNDFQKGDIAEGYSVSREKKESFPLTVTSAQKNPTAFYLCASSIFGSGNYEQYFGPGTRLTVT.

This chain links TRBV4-1 with TRBJ1-2; D is perhaps TRBD1 (5 bases). V lost 1 base to trimming and J lost 4 bases, with 13 bases between them. CDR1 and CDR2 (germline): MGHRA, YSYEKL. The CDR3 extends over 15 amino acids. CDR3 DNA sequence: TGCGCCAGCAGCCAAGCGACAGCAAACGGCTATGGCTACACCTTC. This translates into CASSQATANGYGYTF.

This chain joins TRBV24-1 and TRBJ2-3; 8 bases line up with TRBD1. Germline trimming cut 5 bases from V and 2 bases from J; bases unmatched to any gene: 8. The CDR3 loop spans 16 amino acids. The germline V gene encodes CDR1 KGHDR and CDR2 SFDVKD. The CDR3 spells CATSGDLGQVTDTQYF. As DNA, the CDR3 is TGTGCCACCAGTGGCGATCTGGGACAGGTCACAGATACGCAGTATTTT.

The chain carries TRBV19 and TRBJ2-7; 11 bases are shared with TRBD1. Trimming at V came to 9 bases and at J to 2 bases, leaving 6 bases not matched to a gene. Germline CDR1 is LNHDA and CDR2 is SQIVND (reference sequence). This CDR3 is 14 amino acids long. CDR3 amino acids: CASQPGQGAYEQYF. The CDR3 DNA reads as TGTGCCAGCCAGCCGGGACAGGGGGCCTACGAGCAGTACTTC.

The chain combines TRBV15 with TRBJ2-7, with a weak D call TRBD2 (7 bases). The germline V gene has CDR1 LNHNV and CDR2 YYDKDF (reference sequence). V was pared by 3 bases and J by 5 bases, with 17 bases between. The CDR3 runs to 15 residues. The CDR3 spells CATSSGPGGLNEQYF. The DNA of the CDR3 is TGTGCCACCAGCAGTGGGCCCGGGGGGCTCAACGAGCAGTACTTC.

This chain uses TRBV5-1 with TRBJ2-1, with TRBD2 as a possible D gene (6 bases). The CDR3 contains 15 residues. CDR1 and CDR2 from the germline V gene are SGHRS and YFSETQ. Trimming took 0 bases from V and 9 from J, leaving 16 bases between them. The CDR3 DNA reads TGCGCCAGCAGCTTGGGGCGGGGCTATTTGGTTGAGCAGTTCTTC. It translates to CASSLGRGYLVEQFF.

The chain couples TRBV6-5 to TRBJ2-3; 7 nucleotides align to TRBD2. Germline CDR1 reads MNHEY; CDR2 reads SVGAGI. The CDR3 has 14 residues. J gave up 1 base and V 6 bases, and 4 bases lay outside the gene matches. In nucleotides, the CDR3 is TGTGCCAGCAGAGCGGGGCCGGGCACAGATACGCAGTATTTT. Protein: CASRAGPGTDTQYF.

This clone was detected only a few times. The chain recombines TRBV12-1 with TRBJ1-5; no DNA check was done on the table's D call, TRBD1. TRBV12-1 is flagged as a pseudogene. The CDR3 extends over 18 amino acids. The CDR3 protein is CASRLRDSQQYSNQPQHF. The CDR3 DNA reads TGTGCCAGCAGACTGAGGGACAGCCAGCAATATAGCAATCAGCCCCAGCATTTT.

The chain carries TRBV30 and TRBJ1-4; D is unresolved. This CDR3 spans 14 amino acids. Germline V gene data show CDR1 as GTSNPN and CDR2 as SVGIG (reference sequence). With 2 bases removed from V and 7 bases from J, the gap between germline ends came to 14 bases. CDR3 region: CAWSKSSGFEKLFF. The CDR3 nucleotides read TGTGCCTGGAGTAAAAGTTCGGGATTTGAAAAACTGTTTTTT.

V usage is TRBV7-9 and J usage is TRBJ1-5, with 7 bases aligning to TRBD1. Germline V gene lookup returns CDR1 SEHNR and CDR2 FQNEAQ (reference sequence). This CDR3 has 13 amino acids. J lost 5 bases, V lost 3 bases, and 1 base had no gene match. The CDR3 bases are TGTGCCAGCAGCTTTACAGGGGATCAGCCCCAGCATTTT. It yields the protein CASSFTGDQPQHF.

This chain connects TRBV9 to TRBJ2-2; weak D call: TRBD1 (6 bases). This CDR3 spans 14 amino acids. V dropped 2 bases and J dropped 5 bases, with 10 bases sitting between them. The germline V gene encodes CDR1 SGDLS and CDR2 YYNGEE. The CDR3 loop reads CASSVDRLTGELFF. CDR3 DNA sequence: TGTGCCAGCAGCGTCGACAGGTTAACCGGGGAGCTGTTTTTT.

V and J are TRBV24-1 and TRBJ1-5, with D unclear. The length of the CDR3 is 19 residues. V was cut by 12 bases and J by 0 bases, with 29 bases left in between. CDR1 and CDR2 (germline): KGHDR, SFDVKD. CDR3 in amino acids: CAPRPKLVTNNHSNQPQHF. In nucleotides, the CDR3 is TGTGCCCCACGTCCTAAGCTGGTAACTAACAATCATAGCAATCAGCCCCAGCATTTT.

This clone was detected once. The CDR3 DNA is TGTGCCAGCAGCTCGGGGGGACAAATAAACAATGAGCAGTTCTTC. Translation gives CASSSGGQINNEQFF. The rearrangement uses TRBV7-3 and TRBJ2-1; perhaps TRBD2 as D (7 bases). CDR1 and CDR2 (germline): SGHTA, FQGTGA. This CDR3 region has 15 residues. V lost 4 bases and J lost 5, with 15 bases in between.

The chain couples TRBV29-1 to TRBJ2-5, with 11 bases identical to TRBD2. The V segment lost 4 bases and the J segment 5 bases; nucleotides outside the gene matches: 12. The CDR3 is 16 amino acids. The V gene's germline CDR1 is SQVTM and CDR2 ANQGSEA. The CDR3 reads CSVGGELAGAGETQYF. The CDR3 bases are TGCAGCGTTGGCGGGGAACTAGCGGGAGCGGGCGAGACCCAGTACTTC.

The CDR3 here is CATSRDDRSSPLHF. In DNA form, the CDR3 reads TGTGCCACCAGCAGAGACGACAGAAGTTCACCCCTCCACTTT. This chain uses TRBV15 with TRBJ1-6, with D possibly being TRBD1 (5 bases). Germline-derived CDR1 and CDR2 are LNHNV and YYDKDF (reference sequence). Between the trimmed V and J ends, which lost 0 bases and 9 bases, there was a span of 9 bases. This CDR3 comprises 14 residues.

The chain employs TRBV28 and TRBJ2-7, with a tentative D call TRBD2 (6 bases). Germline CDR1 and CDR2: MDHEN and SYDVKM. The CDR3 is 12 amino acids. Trimming pared 8 bases from V and 2 bases from J, leaving 10 bases between. CDR3 sequence (DNA): TGTGCCAGCGGGCTAGCGACCTACGAGCAGTACTTC. Translation: CASGLATYEQYF. The entire variable domain, with the rest obtained from reference TRBV28 and TRBJ2-7, is as follows: DVKVTQSSRYLVKRTGEKVFLECVQDMDHENMFWYRQDPGLGLRLIYFSYDVKMKEKGDIPEGYSVSREKKERFSLILESASTNQTSMYLCASGLATYEQYFGPGTRLTVT.

In DNA form, the CDR3 reads TGTGCCAGCAGAGAGGGGGCGGGCAATCAGCCCCAGCATTTT. This codes for CASREGAGNQPQHF. The rearrangement links TRBV2 to TRBJ1-5, with 7 bases matching TRBD1. This CDR3 has 14 residues. The V gene's germline CDR1 is SNHLY and CDR2 FYNNEI. Losses at the gene ends were 6 bases for V and 2 bases for J; bases not matched to a gene: 4.

The genes are TRBV30 and TRBJ1-2, with 7 bases identical to TRBD1. The J segment lost 2 bases and the V segment lost 2 bases, leaving 5 bases of the junction unmatched. The CDR3 has 14 residues. Germline CDR1 GTSNPN, CDR2 SVGIG (reference sequence). This CDR3 is CAWSLIGGNYGYTF. As DNA, the CDR3 is TGTGCCTGGAGTCTCATAGGGGGCAACTATGGCTACACCTTC.

This CDR3 is CASSSTKGQGALEQFF. CDR3 bases: TGTGCCAGCAGCTCCACGAAGGGACAGGGAGCGTTAGAGCAGTTCTTC. This chain links TRBV5-5 with TRBJ2-1, with TRBD1 matching 9 bases. The CDR3 spans 16 residues. Germline CDR1 SGHKS, CDR2 YYEKEE (reference sequence). V shed 3 bases and J 10 bases; nucleotides not matched to a gene: 14.

The chain links TRBV12-5 to TRBJ1-5; 7 bases match TRBD1. In germline, CDR1 is LGHNT, CDR2 FRNRAP. The V segment lost 4 bases and the J segment 4 bases; nucleotides outside the gene matches: 4. This CDR3 has 14 residues. CDR3 nucleotide sequence: TGTGCTAGTGGTTCCGGACAGGCTAATCAGCCCCAGCATTTT. It codes for CASGSGQANQPQHF.